This T cell receptor beta chain was observed in a study of shared clonotypes between healthy human individuals. With 4 bases removed from V and 8 bases from J, the gap between germline ends came to 17 bases. The CDR3 consists of 14 residues. From germline, CDR1 is MNHEY and CDR2 SMNVEV (reference sequence). In its sample, this clone was seen a few times. In replicate PCRs of sorted subsets, about 200 ng DNA, approximately 28,000 T cell genomes, was used. The authors' processing: Without quality scores, immunoSEQ junctional reads could not be filtered like full-length reads. Method: immunoSEQ multiplex PCR; TCRdb's copy keeps in-frame clones and lacks some. Clone size and the V and J calls come from that table; the DNA yielded D and trimming. The sample records 550,000 to 850,000 clones, less than 85% being singletons.

The TCR was taken from a woman younger than 45 in good health. The chain employs TRBV27 and TRBJ1-2; D might be TRBD1 (5 bases). The sequencing sample was made of memory CD4+ T cells sorted from blood. The subset here: CD45RA-negative fraction. The CDR3 sequence: CASSSGALVGGYTF. The CDR3 coding sequence is TGTGCCAGCAGTTCCGGGGCTTTGGTCGGAGGCTACACCTTC.